This TCR beta chain is drawn from a study of blood T cell repertoires in COVID-19. The overall study: T cells, B-cell-depleted T cells, or PBMCs provided the cDNA or gDNA that served as material.

In the authors' methods: Reference gene primer amplification in the assay estimated nucleated cell counts. Using immunoSEQ multiplex PCR, the repertoire was profiled, and TCRdb retains in-frame clones only, with some absent. Clone size and V and J calls were adopted from that table, with D and trimming inferred from the DNA. This sample yields roughly 100,000 clones, of which 80% are seen a single time; 15% to 20% belongs to the top ten. Material for sequencing was peripheral blood. The TCR originated in a human donor in a cohort sampled during active COVID-19.

The CDR3 sequence is CASRNRQMNTEAFF. The DNA for the CDR3 is TGTGCCAGCAGAAACCGACAGATGAACACTGAAGCTTTCTTT. The V call is TRBV11-2, the J call TRBJ1-1, with a possible D match to TRBD1 (5 bases). The CDR3 totals 14 residues. V was pared by 6 bases and J by 0 bases, with 11 bases between. Germline V gene sequence: CDR1 SGHAT, CDR2 FQNNGV.